This T cell receptor beta chain is drawn from a study of regulatory T cells in long-lasting Graves disease. Time point given: newly diagnosed GD, antithyroid drugs for less than 3 months. There was RNA extracted from PBMCs, and the TCR library was made from it. Note on this clonotype: Just one base apart from a much larger clone, this may be a read error. As the CDR3 is not closed by the conserved phenylalanine or tryptophan, this likely results from a read error.

The V gene lost 1 base and the J gene lost 2 bases, with 12 bases spanning the gap. Germline CDR1 reads DFQATT; CDR2 reads SNEGSKA (reference sequence). The CDR3 sequence is 15 residues long. TCR beta libraries were built with iRepertoire HTBI primers and Arm-PCR of CDR3 regions. From the multiplex PCR reads, TCRdb called clonotypes with MiXCR, one entry per CDR3 protein. The sample shows some 220,000 distinct CDR3 sequences, around 20% of them seen only once. The data were also submitted as part of a second study, on T cells in Graves' hyperthyroidism and ophthalmopathy. In that study: Ophthalmopathy was told apart from stable hyperthyroidism by a 13 V-J model.

This TCR was sampled from a woman between 25 and 40 years old with Graves disease. The source was peripheral blood mononuclear cells (PBMCs), collected at new diagnosis, from a patient treated with antithyroid drugs. The rearrangement uses TRBV20-1 and TRBJ2-1, with a weak D call TRBD2 (6 bases). As DNA, the CDR3 is TGCAGTGCTAGAGCCCTAGCGAGTACCTACAATGAGCAGTTCCTC. Protein: CSARALASTYNEQFL.